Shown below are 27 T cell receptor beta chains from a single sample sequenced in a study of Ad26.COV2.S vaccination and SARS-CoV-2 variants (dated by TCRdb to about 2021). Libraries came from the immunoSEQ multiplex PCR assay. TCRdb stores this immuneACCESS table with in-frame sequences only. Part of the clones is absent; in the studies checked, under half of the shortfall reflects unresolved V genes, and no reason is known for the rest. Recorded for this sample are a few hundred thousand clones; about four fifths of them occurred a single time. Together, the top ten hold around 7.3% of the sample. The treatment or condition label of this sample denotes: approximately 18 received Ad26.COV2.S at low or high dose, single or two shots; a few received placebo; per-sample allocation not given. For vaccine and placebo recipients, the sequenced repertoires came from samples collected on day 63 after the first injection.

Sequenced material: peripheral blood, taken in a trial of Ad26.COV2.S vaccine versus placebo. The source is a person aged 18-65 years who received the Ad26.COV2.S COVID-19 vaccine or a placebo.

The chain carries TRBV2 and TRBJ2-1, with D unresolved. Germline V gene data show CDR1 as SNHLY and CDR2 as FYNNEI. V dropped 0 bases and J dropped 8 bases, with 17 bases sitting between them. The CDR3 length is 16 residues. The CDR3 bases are TGTGCCAGCAGTGAAGCTAGAACGGCCGAAGATGATGAGCAGTTCTTC. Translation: CASSEARTAEDDEQFF.

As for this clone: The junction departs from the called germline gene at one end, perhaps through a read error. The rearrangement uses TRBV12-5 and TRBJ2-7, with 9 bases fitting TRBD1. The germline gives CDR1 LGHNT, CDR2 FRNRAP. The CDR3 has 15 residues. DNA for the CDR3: TGTGCTAGTGGGTTGGGAAGGACAGGGGCCTACGAGCAGTACTTC. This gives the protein CASGLGRTGAYEQYF.

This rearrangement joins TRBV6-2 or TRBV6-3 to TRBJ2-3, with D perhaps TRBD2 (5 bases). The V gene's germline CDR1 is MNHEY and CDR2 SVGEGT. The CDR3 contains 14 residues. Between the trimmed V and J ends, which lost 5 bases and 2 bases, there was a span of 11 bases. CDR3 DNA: TGTGCCAGCAGTGCTAGCCTTGCCACAGATACGCAGTATTTT. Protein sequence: CASSASLATDTQYF.

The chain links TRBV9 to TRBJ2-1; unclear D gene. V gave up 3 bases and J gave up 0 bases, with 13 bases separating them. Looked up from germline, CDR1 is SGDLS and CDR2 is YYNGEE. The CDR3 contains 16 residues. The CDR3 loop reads CASSADLHFSYNEQFF. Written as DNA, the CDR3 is TGTGCCAGCAGCGCCGATCTCCACTTCTCCTACAATGAGCAGTTCTTC. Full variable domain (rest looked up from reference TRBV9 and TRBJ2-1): DSGVTQTPKHLITATGQRVTLRCSPRSGDLSVYWYQQSLDQGLQFLIQYYNGEERAKGNILERFSAQQFPDLHSELNLSSLELGDSALYFCASSADLHFSYNEQFFGPGTRLTVL.

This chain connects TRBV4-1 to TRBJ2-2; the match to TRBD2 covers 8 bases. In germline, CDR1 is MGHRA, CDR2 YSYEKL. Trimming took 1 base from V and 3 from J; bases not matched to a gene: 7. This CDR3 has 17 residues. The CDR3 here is CASSQARAGAYTGELFF. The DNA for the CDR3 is TGCGCCAGCAGCCAAGCTCGAGCGGGAGCGTACACCGGGGAGCTGTTTTTT.

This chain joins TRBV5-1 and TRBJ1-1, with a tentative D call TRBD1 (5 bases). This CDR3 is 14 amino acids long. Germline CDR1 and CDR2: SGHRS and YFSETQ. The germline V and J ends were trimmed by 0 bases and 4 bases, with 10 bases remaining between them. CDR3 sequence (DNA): TGCGCCAGCAGCTTGGATGGGGGTAGCACTGAAGCTTTCTTT. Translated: CASSLDGGSTEAFF.

CDR3 in DNA: TGTGCCAGCAGCGCAGGGGATAAGCGCGACACTGAAGCTTTCTTT. Its protein product is CASSAGDKRDTEAFF. The rearrangement uses TRBV7-9 and TRBJ1-1; TRBD1 is a possible D gene (6 bases). The germline gives CDR1 SEHNR, CDR2 FQNEAQ (reference sequence). V lost 5 bases and J lost 3, with 16 bases in between. CDR3 length: 15 residues. Complete variable domain (other parts from reference TRBV7-9 and TRBJ1-1): DTGVSQNPRHKITKRGQNVTFRCDPISEHNRLYWYRQTLGQGPEFLTYFQNEAQLEKSRLLSDRFSAERPKGSFSTLEIQRTEQGDSAMYLCASSAGDKRDTEAFFGQGTRLTVV.

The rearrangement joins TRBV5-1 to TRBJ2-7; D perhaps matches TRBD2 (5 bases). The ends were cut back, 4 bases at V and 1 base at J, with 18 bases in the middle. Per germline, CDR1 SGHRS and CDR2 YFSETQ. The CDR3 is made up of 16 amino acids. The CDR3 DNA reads TGCGCCAGCAGCCGAGGGTGGGGAAGTTTGTCCTACGAGCAGTACTTC. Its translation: CASSRGWGSLSYEQYF.

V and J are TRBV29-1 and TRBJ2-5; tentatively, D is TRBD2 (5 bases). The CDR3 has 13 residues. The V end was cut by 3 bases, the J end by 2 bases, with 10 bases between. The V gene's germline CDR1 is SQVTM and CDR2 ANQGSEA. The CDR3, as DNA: TGCAGCGTTGATAGCGCCAGTCAAGAGACCCAGTACTTC. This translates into CSVDSASQETQYF.

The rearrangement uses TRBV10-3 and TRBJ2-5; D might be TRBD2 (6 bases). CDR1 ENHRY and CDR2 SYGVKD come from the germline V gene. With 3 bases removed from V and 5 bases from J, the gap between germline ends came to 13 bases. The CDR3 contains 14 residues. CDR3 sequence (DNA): TGTGCCATCAGTGACGCCGGGAGCGAGGAGACCCAGTACTTC. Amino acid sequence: CAISDAGSEETQYF.

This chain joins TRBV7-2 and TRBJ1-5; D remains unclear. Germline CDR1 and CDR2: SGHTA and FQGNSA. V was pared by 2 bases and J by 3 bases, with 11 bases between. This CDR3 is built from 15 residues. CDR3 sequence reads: CASSLSGYYNQPQHF. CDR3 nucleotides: TGTGCCAGCAGCTTAAGTGGCTATTACAATCAGCCCCAGCATTTT.

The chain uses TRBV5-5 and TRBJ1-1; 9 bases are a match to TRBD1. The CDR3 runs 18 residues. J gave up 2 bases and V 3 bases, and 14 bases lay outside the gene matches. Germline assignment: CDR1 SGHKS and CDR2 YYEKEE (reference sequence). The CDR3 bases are TGTGCCAGCAGCTGGGGACCGAGGGACAGGGCGGGTAACACTGAAGCTTTCTTT. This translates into CASSWGPRDRAGNTEAFF. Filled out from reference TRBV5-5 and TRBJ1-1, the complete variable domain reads DAGVTQSPTHLIKTRGQQVTLRCSPISGHKSVSWYQQVLGQGPQFIFQYYEKEERGRGNFPDRFSARQFPNYSSELNVNALLLGDSALYLCASSWGPRDRAGNTEAFFGQGTRLTVV.

CDR3 nucleotides: TGTGCCAGCAGTTACGGCGGGGAAGGGCAAGAGACCCAGTACTTC. Encoded protein: CASSYGGEGQETQYF. The chain carries TRBV6-5 and TRBJ2-5, with D perhaps TRBD2 (6 bases). The ends were cut back, 2 bases at V and 2 bases at J, with 12 bases in the middle. CDR3 size: 15 residues. Germline-derived CDR1 and CDR2 are MNHEY and SVGAGI.

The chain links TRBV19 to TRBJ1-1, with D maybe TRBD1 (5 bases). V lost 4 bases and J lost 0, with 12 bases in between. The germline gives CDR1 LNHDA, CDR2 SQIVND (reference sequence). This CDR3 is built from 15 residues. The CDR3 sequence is CASSTPGAVNTEAFF. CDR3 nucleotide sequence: TGTGCCAGTAGTACCCCCGGGGCAGTGAACACTGAAGCTTTCTTT.

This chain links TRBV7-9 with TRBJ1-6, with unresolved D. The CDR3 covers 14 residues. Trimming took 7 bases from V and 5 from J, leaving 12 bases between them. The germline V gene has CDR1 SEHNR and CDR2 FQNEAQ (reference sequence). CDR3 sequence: CASIRSGNNSPLHF. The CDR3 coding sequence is TGTGCCAGCATCCGAAGCGGGAATAATTCACCCCTCCACTTT.

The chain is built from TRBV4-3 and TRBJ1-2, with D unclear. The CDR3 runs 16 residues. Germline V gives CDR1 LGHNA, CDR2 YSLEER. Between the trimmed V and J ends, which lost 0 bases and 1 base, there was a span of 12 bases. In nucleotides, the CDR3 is TGCGCCAGCAGCCAAGATTTCAACGGAGATAACTATGGCTACACCTTC. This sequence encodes CASSQDFNGDNYGYTF.

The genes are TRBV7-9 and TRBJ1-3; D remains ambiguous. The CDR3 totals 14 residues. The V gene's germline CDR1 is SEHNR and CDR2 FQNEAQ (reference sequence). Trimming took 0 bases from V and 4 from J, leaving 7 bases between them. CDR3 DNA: TGTGCCAGCAGCTTAGCCCCCTCAGGAAACACCATATATTTT. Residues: CASSLAPSGNTIYF. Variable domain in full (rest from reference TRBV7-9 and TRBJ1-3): DTGVSQNPRHKITKRGQNVTFRCDPISEHNRLYWYRQTLGQGPEFLTYFQNEAQLEKSRLLSDRFSAERPKGSFSTLEIQRTEQGDSAMYLCASSLAPSGNTIYFGEGSWLTVV.

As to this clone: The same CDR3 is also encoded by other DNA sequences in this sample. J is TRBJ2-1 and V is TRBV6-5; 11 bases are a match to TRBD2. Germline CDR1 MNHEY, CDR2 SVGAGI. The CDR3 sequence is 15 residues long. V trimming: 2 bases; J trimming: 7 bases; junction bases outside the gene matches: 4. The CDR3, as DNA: TGTGCCAGCAGTTACGGATTAGCGGGAGGGAATGAGCAGTTCTTC. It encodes CASSYGLAGGNEQFF.

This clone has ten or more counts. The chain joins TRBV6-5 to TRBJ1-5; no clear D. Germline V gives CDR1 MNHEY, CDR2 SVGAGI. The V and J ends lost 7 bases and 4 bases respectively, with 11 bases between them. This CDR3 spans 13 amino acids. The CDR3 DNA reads TGTGCCAGCACCCCGAGTGCGAATCAGCCCCAGCATTTT. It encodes CASTPSANQPQHF.

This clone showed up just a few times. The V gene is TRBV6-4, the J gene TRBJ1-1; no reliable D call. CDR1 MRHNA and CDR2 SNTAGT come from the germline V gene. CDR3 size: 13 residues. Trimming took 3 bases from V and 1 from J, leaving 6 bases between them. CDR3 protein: CASSELTNTEAFF. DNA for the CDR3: TGTGCCAGCAGTGAACTGACGAACACTGAAGCTTTCTTT.

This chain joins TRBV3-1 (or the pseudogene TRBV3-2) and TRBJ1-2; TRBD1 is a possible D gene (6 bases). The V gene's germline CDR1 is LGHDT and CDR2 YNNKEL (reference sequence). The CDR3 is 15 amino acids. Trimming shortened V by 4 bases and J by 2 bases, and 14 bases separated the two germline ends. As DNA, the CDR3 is TGTGCCAGCAGCCCGGGCAGGGGAACCAACTATGGCTACACCTTC. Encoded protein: CASSPGRGTNYGYTF.

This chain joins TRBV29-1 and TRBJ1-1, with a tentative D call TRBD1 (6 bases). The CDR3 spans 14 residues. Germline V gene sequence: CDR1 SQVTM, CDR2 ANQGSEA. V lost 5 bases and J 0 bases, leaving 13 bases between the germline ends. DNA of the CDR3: TGCAGCGTTCGCACGGGGACACTGAACACTGAAGCTTTCTTT. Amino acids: CSVRTGTLNTEAFF.

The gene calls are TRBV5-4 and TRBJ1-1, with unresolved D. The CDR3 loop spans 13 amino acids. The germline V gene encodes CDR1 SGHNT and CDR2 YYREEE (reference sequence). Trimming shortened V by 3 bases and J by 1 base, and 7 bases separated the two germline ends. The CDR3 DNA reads TGTGCCAGCAGCTCGAACCCGAACACTGAAGCTTTCTTT. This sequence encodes CASSSNPNTEAFF.

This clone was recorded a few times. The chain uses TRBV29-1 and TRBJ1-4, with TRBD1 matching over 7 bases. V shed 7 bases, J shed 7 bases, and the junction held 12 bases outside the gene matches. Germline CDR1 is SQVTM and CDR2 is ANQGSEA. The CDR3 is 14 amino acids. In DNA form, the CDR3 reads TGCAGCGCGCAACGCTCAGGGGGGGTTGAAAAACTGTTTTTT. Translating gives CSAQRSGGVEKLFF. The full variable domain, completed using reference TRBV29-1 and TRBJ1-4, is SAVISQKPSRDICQRGTSLTIQCQVDSQVTMMFWYRQQPGQSLTLIATANQGSEATYESGFVIDKFPISRPNLTFSTLTVSNMSPEDSSIYLCSAQRSGGVEKLFFGSGTQLSVL.

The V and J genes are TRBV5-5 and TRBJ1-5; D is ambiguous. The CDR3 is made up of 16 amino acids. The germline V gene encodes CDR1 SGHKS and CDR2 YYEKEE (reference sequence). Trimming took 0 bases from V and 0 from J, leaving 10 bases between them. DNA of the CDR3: TGTGCCAGCAGCTTGGGCCCAGACTATAGCAATCAGCCCCAGCATTTT. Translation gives CASSLGPDYSNQPQHF.

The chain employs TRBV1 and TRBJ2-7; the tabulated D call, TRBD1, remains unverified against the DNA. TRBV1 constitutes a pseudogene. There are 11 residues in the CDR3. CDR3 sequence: CTSRAIYEQYF. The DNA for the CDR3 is TGCACCAGCAGGGCCATCTACGAGCAGTACTTC.

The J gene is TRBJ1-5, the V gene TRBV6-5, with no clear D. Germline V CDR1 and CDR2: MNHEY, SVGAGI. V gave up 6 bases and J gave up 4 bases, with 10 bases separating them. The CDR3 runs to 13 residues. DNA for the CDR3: TGTGCCAGCAGGCGGGTGAAAAATCAGCCCCAGCATTTT. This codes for CASRRVKNQPQHF.